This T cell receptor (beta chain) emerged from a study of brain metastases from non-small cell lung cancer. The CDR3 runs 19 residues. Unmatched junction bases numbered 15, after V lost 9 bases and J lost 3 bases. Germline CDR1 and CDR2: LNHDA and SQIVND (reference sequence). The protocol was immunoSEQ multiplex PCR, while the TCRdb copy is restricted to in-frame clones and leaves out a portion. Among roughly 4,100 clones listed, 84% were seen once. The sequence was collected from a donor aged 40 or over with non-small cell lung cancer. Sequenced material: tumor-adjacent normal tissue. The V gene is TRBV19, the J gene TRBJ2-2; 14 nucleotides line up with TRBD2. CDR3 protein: CARCTGTSGSGDHTGELFF. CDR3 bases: TGTGCCAGGTGTACCGGGACTAGCGGGAGTGGGGATCACACCGGGGAGCTGTTTTTT. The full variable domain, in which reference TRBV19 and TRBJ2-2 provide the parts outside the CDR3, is DGGITQSPKYLFRKEGQNVTLSCEQNLNHDAMYWYRQDPGQGLRLIYYSQIVNDFQKGDIAEGYSVSREKKESFPLTVTSAQKNPTAFYLCARCTGTSGSGDHTGELFFGEGSRLTVL.